This TCR beta chain was obtained from a study of breast tumors, draining lymph nodes, adjacent tissues. One entry per CDR3 protein results from TCRdb running MiXCR on the multiplex PCR reads. The sample shows 50,000 to 65,000 distinct CDR3 sequences, about 40% of them seen only once. This clonotype was seen at least ten times. Its antigen is still unknown. Germline V gene sequence: CDR1 SGHRS, CDR2 YFSETQ. With 4 bases removed from V and 3 bases from J, the gap between germline ends came to 14 bases. This CDR3 comprises 14 residues. General observations from the study: Tumor repertoires ranked between lymph nodes and nontumor tissue in diversity, with V and J gene preferences. Luminal-like breast cancer showed significantly greater tumor-nontumor repertoire similarity than basal-like breast cancer did. Tumor T cell lymph node origin was a supported hypothesis, not proven. The data were judged consistent with most tumor T cells coming from lymph node and expanding in tumor.

This receptor was obtained from a female donor with breast cancer. Some clones in this sample may be carry-over from other donors' samples. The sample taken for sequencing was breast tumor tissue. The rearrangement uses TRBV5-1 and TRBJ2-7; no clear D. This CDR3 is CASSADGYYYEQYF. As DNA, the CDR3 is TGCGCCAGCAGCGCCGACGGATACTACTACGAGCAGTACTTC.